This T cell receptor beta chain derives from a study of vaccination and CD4 T cells after COVID-19. The sample's treatment: approximately 11-day PBMC culture with coronavirus spike peptide pools or control peptides (ViraFEST assay). Following culture for 10 days, CD4+ T cells were isolated by negative selection. V trimming: 4 bases; J trimming: 3 bases; junction bases outside the gene matches: 13. Germline V gene data show CDR1 as MNHEY and CDR2 as SMNVEV (reference sequence). CDR3 length equals 17 residues. Of note for this clonotype: Its antigen remains unknown.

Cultured CD4+ T cells had their DNA profiled by the Oncomine TCR Beta short-read assay. Each CDR3 protein gets one entry after TCRdb re-called the PCR reads with MiXCR. The sample records over 13,000 distinct CDR3 sequences, around 53% being singletons. The receptor was isolated from a human donor who had recovered from COVID-19. This sequence joins TRBV27 and TRBJ2-7; 9 positions match TRBD1. Sequenced sample: CD4+ T cells from blood, cultured in vitro. CDR3 nucleotide sequence: TGTGCCAGCAGTTCGAGAGCACAGGGGGCGAGGAGCTACGAGCAGTACTTC. It specifies CASSSRAQGARSYEQYF.